This T cell receptor (beta chain) was observed in a study of CD8 T cells in Susac syndrome. Study outcomes and limitations: The study acknowledged a relatively small number of individuals in its TCR sequencing and HLA analysis.

Germline values: CDR1 SGHTA, CDR2 FQGTGA. V trimming: 2 bases; J trimming: 3 bases; junction bases outside the gene matches: 4. CDR3 size: 15 residues. With random hexamers, roughly 0.45 to 1 ug RNA was reverse transcribed. In TCRdb, the immunoSEQ multiplex PCR reads were re-called with MiXCR into one record per CDR3 protein. The table shows about 200,000 distinct CDR3 sequences, with roughly 94% occurring only once. TCR beta sequencing was performed on blood CD8+ and CD4+ T cells. This clonotype was counted a few times. Its antigen is unknown. This rearrangement joins TRBV7-3 to TRBJ2-3, with 8 positions matching TRBD2. Sample: CD4+ T cells from PBMCs. The source is a human donor in good health. CDR3 sequence (DNA): TGTGCCAGCAGCTTACGGGGACTAGGGACAGATACGCAGTATTTT. Translated: CASSLRGLGTDTQYF. The complete variable domain, with remaining parts taken from reference TRBV7-3 and TRBJ2-3, reads GAGVSQTPSNKVTEKGKYVELRCDPISGHTALYWYRQSLGQGPEFLIYFQGTGAADDSGLPNDRFFAVRPEGSVSTLKIQRTERGDSAVYLCASSLRGLGTDTQYFGPGTRLTVL.